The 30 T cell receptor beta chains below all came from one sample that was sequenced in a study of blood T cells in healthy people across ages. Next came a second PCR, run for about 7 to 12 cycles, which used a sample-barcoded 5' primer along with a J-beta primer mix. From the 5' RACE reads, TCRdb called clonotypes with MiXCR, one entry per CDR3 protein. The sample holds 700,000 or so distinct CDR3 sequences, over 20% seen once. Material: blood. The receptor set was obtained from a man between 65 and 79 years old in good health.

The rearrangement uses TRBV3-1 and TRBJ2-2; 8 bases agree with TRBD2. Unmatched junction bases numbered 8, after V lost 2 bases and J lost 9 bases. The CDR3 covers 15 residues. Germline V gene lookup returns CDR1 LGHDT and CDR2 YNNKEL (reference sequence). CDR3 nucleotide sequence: TGTGCCAGCAGCCAAACCGGGACTAGTTTCAGGGAGCTGTTTTTT. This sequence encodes CASSQTGTSFRELFF.

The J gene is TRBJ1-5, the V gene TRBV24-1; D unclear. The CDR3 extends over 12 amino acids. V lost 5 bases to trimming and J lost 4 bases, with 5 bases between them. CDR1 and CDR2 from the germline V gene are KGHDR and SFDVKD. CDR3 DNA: TGTGCCACCAGTGGTTGGAATCAGCCCCAGCATTTT. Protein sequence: CATSGWNQPQHF.

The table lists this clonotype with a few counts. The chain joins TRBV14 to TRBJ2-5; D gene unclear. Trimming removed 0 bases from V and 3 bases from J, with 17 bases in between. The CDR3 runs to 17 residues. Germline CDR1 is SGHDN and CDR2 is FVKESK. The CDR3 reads CASSQERTSPQEETQYF. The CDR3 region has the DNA TGTGCCAGCAGCCAAGAGAGGACCAGTCCCCAAGAAGAGACCCAGTACTTC.

The CDR3, as DNA: TGTGCCACCAGCAGAGATAGGGCAGAAGGGGAGACCCAGTACTTC. This sequence encodes CATSRDRAEGETQYF. The chain employs TRBV15 and TRBJ2-7; unclear D gene. The end of the DNA is better explained by TRBJ2-5, so the J call may be wrong. Germline assignment: CDR1 LNHNV and CDR2 YYDKDF (reference sequence). This CDR3 comprises 15 residues.

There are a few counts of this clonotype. In DNA, the CDR3 is TGTGCCAGCAGCTTAGAGACATCTGGAAACACCATATATTTT. Encoded protein: CASSLETSGNTIYF. V gene TRBV7-9 combines with J gene TRBJ1-3, with D unclear. This CDR3 has 14 amino acids. Germline CDR1 SEHNR, CDR2 FQNEAQ (reference sequence). V shed 1 base and J shed 1 base, with 5 bases lying between them.

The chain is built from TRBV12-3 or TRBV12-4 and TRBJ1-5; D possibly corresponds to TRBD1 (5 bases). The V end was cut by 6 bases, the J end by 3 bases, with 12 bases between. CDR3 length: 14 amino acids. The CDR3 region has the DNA TGTGCCAGCAGCCCCGGGACTCACAATCAGCCCCAGCATTTT. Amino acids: CASSPGTHNQPQHF.

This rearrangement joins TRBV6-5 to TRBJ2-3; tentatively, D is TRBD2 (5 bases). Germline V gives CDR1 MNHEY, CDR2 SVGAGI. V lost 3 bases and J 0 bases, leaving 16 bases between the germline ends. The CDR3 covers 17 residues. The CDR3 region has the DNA TGTGCCAGCAGTTATCGGTTTGACTACACAAGCACAGATACGCAGTATTTT. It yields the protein CASSYRFDYTSTDTQYF.

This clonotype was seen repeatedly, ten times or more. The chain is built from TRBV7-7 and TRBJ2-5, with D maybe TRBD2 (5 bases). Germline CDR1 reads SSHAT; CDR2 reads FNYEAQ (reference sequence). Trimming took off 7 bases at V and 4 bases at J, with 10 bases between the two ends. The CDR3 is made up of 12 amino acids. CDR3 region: CASIGVRETQYF. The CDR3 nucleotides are TGTGCCAGCATCGGGGTTCGAGAGACCCAGTACTTC.

The CDR3 nucleotides read TGTGCCAGCAGTCTCCCCCGGGACAGGGCTACAGATACGCAGTATTTT. It translates to CASSLPRDRATDTQYF. The chain combines TRBV28 with TRBJ2-3; 9 bases align to TRBD1. CDR1 is MDHEN, CDR2 SYDVKM, per germline. J lost 3 bases, V lost 5 bases, and 9 bases had no gene match. This CDR3 region has 16 residues.

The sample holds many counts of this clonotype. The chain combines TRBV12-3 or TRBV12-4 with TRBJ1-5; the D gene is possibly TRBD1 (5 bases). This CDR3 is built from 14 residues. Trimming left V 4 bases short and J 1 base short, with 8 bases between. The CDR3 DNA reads TGTGCCAGCAGTTGGGGGGGGAGCAATCAGCCCCAGCATTTT. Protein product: CASSWGGSNQPQHF.

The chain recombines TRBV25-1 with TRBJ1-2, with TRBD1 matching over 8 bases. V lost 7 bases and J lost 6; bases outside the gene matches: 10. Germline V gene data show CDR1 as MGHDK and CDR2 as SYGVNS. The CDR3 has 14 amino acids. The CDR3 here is CASKPKQGVDGYTF. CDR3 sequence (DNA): TGTGCCAGCAAGCCGAAACAGGGGGTAGATGGCTACACCTTC.

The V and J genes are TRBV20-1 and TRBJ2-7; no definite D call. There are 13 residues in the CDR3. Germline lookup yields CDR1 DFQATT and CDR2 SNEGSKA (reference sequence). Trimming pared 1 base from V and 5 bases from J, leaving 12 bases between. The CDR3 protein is CSARARLHHEQYV. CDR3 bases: TGCAGTGCTAGAGCGAGGTTACACCACGAGCAGTACGTC.

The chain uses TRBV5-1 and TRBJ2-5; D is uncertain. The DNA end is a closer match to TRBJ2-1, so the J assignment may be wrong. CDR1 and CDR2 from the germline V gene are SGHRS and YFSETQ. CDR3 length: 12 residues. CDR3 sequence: CASSSQLNEQFF. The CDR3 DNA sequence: TGCGCCAGCAGCTCTCAGCTGAATGAGCAGTTCTTC.

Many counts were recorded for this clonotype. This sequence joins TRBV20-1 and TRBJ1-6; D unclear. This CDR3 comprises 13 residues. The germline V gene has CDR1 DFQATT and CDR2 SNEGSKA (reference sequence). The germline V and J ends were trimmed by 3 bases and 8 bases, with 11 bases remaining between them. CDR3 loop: CSARGFQDSPLHF. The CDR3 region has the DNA TGCAGTGCTAGGGGGTTTCAGGATTCACCCCTCCACTTT.

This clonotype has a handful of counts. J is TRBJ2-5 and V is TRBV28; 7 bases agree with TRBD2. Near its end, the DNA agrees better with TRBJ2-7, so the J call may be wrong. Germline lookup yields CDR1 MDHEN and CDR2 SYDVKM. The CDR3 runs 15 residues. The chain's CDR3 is CASSRLRGGLYEQYF. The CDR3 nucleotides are TGTGCCAGCAGCCGCCTTCGCGGGGGACTTTACGAGCAGTACTTC.

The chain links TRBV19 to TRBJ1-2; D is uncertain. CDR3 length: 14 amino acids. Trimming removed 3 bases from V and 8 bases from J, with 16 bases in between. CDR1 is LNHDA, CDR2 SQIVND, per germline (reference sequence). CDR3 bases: TGTGCCAGTAGTATCCCGGCCAGTCGACGGGGCTACACCTTC. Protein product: CASSIPASRRGYTF.

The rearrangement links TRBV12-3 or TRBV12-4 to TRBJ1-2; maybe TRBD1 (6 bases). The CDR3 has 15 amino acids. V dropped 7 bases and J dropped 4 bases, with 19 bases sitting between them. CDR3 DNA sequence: TGTGCCAGCACCGACATACAGGGCAGCTTCTATGGCTACACCTTC. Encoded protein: CASTDIQGSFYGYTF.

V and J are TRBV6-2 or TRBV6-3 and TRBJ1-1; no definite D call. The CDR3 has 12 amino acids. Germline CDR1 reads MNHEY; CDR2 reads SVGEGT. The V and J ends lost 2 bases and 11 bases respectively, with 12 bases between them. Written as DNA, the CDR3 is TGTGCCAGCAGTTACGGACTAGCTGGGGCTTTCTTT. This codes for CASSYGLAGAFF.

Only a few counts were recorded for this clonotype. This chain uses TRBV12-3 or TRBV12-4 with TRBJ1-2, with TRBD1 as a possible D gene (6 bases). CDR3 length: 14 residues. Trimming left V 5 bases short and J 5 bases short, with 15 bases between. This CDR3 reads CASSRGQPAYGYTF. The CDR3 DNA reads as TGTGCCAGCAGTCGAGGACAGCCAGCTTATGGCTACACCTTC.

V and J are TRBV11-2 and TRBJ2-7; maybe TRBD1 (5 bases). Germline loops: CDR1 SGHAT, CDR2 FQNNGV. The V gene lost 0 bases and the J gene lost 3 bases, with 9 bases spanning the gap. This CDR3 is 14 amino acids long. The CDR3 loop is CASSLEGVLYEQYF. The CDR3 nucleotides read TGTGCCAGCAGCTTAGAAGGGGTCCTCTACGAGCAGTACTTC. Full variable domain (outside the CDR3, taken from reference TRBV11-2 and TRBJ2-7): EAGVAQSPRYKIIEKRQSVAFWCNPISGHATLYWYQQILGQGPKLLIQFQNNGVVDDSQLPKDRFSAERLKGVDSTLKIQPAKLEDSAVYLCASSLEGVLYEQYFGPGTRLTVT.

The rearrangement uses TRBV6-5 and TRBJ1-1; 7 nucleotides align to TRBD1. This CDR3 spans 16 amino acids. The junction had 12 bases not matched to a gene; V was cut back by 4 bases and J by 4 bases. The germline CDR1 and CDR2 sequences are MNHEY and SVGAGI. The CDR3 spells CASSWTGARGGTEAFF. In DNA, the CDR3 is TGTGCCAGCAGTTGGACAGGAGCGCGGGGTGGCACTGAAGCTTTCTTT.

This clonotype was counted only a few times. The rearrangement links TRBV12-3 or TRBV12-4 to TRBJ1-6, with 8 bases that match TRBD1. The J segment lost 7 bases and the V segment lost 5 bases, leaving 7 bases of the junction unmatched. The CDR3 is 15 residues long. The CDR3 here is CASSGRGLGNSPLHF. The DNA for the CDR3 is TGTGCCAGCAGTGGCAGGGGGCTAGGGAATTCACCCCTCCACTTT.

The CDR3 DNA reads as TGTGCCAGCAGCCCTGACAGGGGAGGATCTGAAGCTTTCTTT. Residues: CASSPDRGGSEAFF. The chain links TRBV12-3 or TRBV12-4 to TRBJ1-1; TRBD1 matches at 8 bases. The ends lost 6 bases at V and 6 bases at J; junction bases unmatched: 9. This CDR3 has 14 residues.

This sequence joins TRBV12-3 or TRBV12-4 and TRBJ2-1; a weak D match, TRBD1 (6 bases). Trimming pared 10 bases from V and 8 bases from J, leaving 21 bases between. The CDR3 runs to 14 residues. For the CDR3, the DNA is TGTGCCAACAATTTCCCCGGGACATTGGATGAGCAGTTCTTC. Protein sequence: CANNFPGTLDEQFF.

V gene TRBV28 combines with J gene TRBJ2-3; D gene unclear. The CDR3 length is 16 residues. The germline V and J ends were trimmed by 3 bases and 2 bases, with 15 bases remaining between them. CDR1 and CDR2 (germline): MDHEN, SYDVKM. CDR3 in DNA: TGTGCCAGCAGTTTTGTGAGCGTGGCTACCACAGATACGCAGTATTTT. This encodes CASSFVSVATTDTQYF.

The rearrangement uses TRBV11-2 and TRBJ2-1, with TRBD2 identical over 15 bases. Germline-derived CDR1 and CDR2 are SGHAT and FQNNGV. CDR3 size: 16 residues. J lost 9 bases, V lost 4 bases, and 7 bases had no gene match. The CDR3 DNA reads TGTGCCAGCAGCTCCCGGACTAGCGGGAGGGAGGTTGAGCAGTTCTTC. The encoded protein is CASSSRTSGREVEQFF.

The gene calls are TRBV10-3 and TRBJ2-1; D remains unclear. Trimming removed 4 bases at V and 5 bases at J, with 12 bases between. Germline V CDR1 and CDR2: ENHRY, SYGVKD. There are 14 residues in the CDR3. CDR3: CAISGLIDDNEQFF. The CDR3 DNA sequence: TGTGCCATCAGTGGCTTAATCGACGACAATGAGCAGTTCTTC.

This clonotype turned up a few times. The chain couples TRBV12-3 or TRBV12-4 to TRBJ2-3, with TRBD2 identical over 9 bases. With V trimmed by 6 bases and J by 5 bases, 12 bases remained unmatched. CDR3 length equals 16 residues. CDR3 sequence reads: CASRRLSGLAGDTQYF. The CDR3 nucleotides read TGTGCCAGCAGACGTCTGTCGGGACTAGCAGGAGATACGCAGTATTTT.

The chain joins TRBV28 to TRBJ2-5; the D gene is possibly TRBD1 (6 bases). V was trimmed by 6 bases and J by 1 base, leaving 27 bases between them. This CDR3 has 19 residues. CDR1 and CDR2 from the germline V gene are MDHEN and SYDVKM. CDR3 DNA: TGTGCCAGCAGCGCAAATTTGGGTTCAGGGGTTCGGGCCCAAGAGACCCAGTACTTC. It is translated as CASSANLGSGVRAQETQYF.

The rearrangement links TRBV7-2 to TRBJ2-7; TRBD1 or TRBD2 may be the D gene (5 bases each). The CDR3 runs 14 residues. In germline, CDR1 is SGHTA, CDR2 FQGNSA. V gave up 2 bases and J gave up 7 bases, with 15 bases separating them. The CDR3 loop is CASSLTGKSGEQYF. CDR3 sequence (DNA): TGTGCCAGCAGCTTAACGGGGAAGTCAGGGGAGCAGTACTTC.